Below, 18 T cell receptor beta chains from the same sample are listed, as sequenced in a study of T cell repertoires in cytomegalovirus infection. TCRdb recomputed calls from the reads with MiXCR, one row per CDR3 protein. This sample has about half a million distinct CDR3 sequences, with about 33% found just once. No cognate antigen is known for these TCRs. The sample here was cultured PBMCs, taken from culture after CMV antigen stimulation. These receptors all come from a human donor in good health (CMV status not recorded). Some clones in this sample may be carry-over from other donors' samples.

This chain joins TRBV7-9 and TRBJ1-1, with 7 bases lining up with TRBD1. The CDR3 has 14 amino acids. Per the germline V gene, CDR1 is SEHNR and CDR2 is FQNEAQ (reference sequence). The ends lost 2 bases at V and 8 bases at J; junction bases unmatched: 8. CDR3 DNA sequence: TGTGCCAGCAGCTTAAACTCTAGGGGGCAAGAAGCTTTCTTT. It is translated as CASSLNSRGQEAFF.

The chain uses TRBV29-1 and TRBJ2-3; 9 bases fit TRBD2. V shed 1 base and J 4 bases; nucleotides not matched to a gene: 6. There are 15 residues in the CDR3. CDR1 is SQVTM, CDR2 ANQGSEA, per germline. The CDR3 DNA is TGCAGCGTTGAAGTCCTAGCGGGACGGCCAGATACGCAGTATTTT. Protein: CSVEVLAGRPDTQYF.

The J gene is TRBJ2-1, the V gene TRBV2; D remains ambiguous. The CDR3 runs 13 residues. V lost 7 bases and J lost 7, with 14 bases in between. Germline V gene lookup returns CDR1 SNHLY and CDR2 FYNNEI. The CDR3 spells CASKVSLGNEQFF. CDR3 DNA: TGTGCCAGCAAAGTCTCACTGGGGAATGAGCAGTTCTTC. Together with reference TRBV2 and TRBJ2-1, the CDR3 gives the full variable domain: EPEVTQTPSHQVTQMGQEVILRCVPISNHLYFYWYRQILGQKVEFLVSFYNNEISEKSEIFDDQFSVERPDGSNFTLKIRSTKLEDSAMYFCASKVSLGNEQFFGPGTRLTVL.

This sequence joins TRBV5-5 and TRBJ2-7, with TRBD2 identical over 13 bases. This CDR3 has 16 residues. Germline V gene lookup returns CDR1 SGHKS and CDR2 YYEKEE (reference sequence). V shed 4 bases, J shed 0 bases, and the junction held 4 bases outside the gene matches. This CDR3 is CASSTGLAGSSYEQYV. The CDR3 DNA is TGTGCCAGCAGCACGGGACTAGCGGGAAGCTCCTACGAGCAGTACGTC.

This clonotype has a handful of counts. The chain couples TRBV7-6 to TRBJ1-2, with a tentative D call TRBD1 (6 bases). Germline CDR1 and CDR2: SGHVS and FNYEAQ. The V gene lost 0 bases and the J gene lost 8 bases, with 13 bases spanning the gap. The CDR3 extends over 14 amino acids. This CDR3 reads CASSLAGGQGGYTF. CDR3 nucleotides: TGTGCCAGCAGCTTAGCCGGGGGGCAAGGGGGCTACACCTTC.

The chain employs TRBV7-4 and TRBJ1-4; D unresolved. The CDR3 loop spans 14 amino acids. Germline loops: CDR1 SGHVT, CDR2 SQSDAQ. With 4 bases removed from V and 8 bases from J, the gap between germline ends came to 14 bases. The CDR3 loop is CASSSPKSREKLFF. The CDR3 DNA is TGTGCCAGCAGCTCCCCAAAGTCTAGGGAAAAACTGTTTTTT.

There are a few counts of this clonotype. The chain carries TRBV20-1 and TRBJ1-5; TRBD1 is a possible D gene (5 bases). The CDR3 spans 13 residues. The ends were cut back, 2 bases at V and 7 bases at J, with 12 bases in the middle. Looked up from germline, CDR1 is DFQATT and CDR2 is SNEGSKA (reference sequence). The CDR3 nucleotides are TGCAGTGCTAGACGGGGACGGGAGCAGCCCCAGCATTTT. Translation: CSARRGREQPQHF.

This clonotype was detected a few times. The CDR3 nucleotides read TGTGCCAGCAGCCCGGGTAGCGGGACCCAAGAGACCCAGTACTTC. Translating gives CASSPGSGTQETQYF. The gene calls are TRBV7-2 and TRBJ2-5; 8 bases fit TRBD2. Trimming removed 5 bases from V and 1 base from J; junction bases left unmatched: 6. Germline CDR1 reads SGHTA; CDR2 reads FQGNSA. The CDR3 runs to 15 residues.

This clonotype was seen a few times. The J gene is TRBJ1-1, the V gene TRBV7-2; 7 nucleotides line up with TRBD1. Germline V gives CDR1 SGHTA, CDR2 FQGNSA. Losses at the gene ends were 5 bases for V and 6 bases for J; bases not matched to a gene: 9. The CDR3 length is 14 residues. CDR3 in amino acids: CASSRPDRVPEAFF. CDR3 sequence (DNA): TGTGCCAGCAGCCGGCCCGACAGGGTACCTGAAGCTTTCTTT.

CDR3 bases: TGTGCCATCAAATCTAGCGGGAGTGCCCTTAATATCTACTACAATGAGCAGTTCTTC. Its translation: CAIKSSGSALNIYYNEQFF. The chain has TRBV10-3 and TRBJ2-1; 10 bases fit TRBD2. Germline loops: CDR1 ENHRY, CDR2 SYGVKD. CDR3 size: 19 residues. The trim removed 7 bases at V and 3 bases at J, leaving 18 bases unmatched.

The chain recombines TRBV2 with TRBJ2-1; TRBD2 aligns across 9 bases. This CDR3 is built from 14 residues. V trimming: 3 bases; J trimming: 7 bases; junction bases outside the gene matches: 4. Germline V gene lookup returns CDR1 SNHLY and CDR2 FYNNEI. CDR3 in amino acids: CASSERGRGNEQFF. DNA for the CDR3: TGTGCCAGCAGTGAGCGCGGGAGGGGTAATGAGCAGTTCTTC.

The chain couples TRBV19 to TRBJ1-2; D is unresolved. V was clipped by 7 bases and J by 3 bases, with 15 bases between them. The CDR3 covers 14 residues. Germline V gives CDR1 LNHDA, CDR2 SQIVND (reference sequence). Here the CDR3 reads CASKPYSYDYGYTF. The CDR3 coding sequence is TGTGCCAGTAAGCCGTATTCCTACGACTATGGCTACACCTTC.

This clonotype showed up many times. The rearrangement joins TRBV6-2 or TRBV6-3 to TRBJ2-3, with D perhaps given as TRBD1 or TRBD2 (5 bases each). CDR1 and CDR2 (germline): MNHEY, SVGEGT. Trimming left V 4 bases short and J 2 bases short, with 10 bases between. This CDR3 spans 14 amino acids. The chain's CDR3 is CASSSWGITDTQYF. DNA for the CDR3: TGTGCCAGCAGTTCCTGGGGGATCACAGATACGCAGTATTTT.

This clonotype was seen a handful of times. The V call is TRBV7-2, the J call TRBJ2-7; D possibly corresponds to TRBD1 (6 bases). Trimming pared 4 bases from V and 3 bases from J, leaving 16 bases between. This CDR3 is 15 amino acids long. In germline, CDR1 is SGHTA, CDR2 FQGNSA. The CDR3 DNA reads TGTGCCAGCAGCTACGACAGGCCATGGTACTACGAGCAGTACTTC. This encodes CASSYDRPWYYEQYF.

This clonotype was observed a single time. The CDR3 is CASSQRQGDHEQYV. In DNA, the CDR3 is TGCGCCAGCAGCCAGAGACAGGGGGACCACGAGCAGTACGTC. The V gene is TRBV4-3, the J gene TRBJ2-7; 9 nucleotides match TRBD1. CDR1 is LGHNA and CDR2 is YSLEER in the germline V gene. V was pared by 3 bases and J by 5 bases, with 5 bases of the junction left unmatched. The CDR3 runs 14 residues.

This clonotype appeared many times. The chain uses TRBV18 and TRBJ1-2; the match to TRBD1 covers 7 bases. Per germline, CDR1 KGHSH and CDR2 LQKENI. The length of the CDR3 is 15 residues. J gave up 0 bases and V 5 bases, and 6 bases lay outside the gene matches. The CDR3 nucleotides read TGTGCCAGCTCATCATCCGGGACAGCTAACTATGGCTACACCTTC. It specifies CASSSSGTANYGYTF.

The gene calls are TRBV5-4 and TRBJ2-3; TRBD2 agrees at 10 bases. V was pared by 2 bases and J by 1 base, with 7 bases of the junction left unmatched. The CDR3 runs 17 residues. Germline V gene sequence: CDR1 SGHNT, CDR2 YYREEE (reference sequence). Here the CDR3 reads CASSFRASGRGTDTQYF. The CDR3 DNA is TGTGCCAGCAGCTTCAGAGCGAGCGGGAGGGGCACAGATACGCAGTATTTT.

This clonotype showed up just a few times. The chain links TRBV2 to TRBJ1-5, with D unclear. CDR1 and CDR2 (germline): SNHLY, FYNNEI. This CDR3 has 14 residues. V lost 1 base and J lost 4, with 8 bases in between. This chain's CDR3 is CASSEGPLNQPQHF. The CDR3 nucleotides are TGTGCCAGCAGTGAAGGCCCGCTTAATCAGCCCCAGCATTTT.